Following are 8 T cell receptor beta chains from one sample sequenced in a study of T cell repertoires in cytomegalovirus infection. Antigen specificity for these receptors is unknown. TCRdb ran MiXCR on the reads and lists one entry per CDR3 protein. There are about 330,000 distinct CDR3 sequences in the sample; 34% occur only once, and approximately 13% lies in the top ten. The starting material was cultured PBMCs, obtained from culture after CMV antigen stimulation. The receptors shown here come from a human donor in good health (CMV status not recorded). Some clones in this sample may be carry-over from other donors' samples.

The chain is built from TRBV6-5 and TRBJ2-7; 7 positions match TRBD2. Germline CDR1 MNHEY, CDR2 SVGAGI. V lost 10 bases, J lost 1 base, and 10 bases stayed unmatched. The CDR3 totals 14 residues. The CDR3 DNA sequence: TGTGCCACTCGCAGAGGACTAGTTTCCTACGAGCAGTACTTC. It codes for CATRRGLVSYEQYF.

The rearrangement links TRBV6-5 to TRBJ2-2; TRBD1 is a possible D gene (6 bases). Deletions cut 5 bases from V and 2 bases from J, with 15 bases between. Germline CDR1 and CDR2: MNHEY and SVGAGI. The CDR3 contains 16 residues. CDR3: CASSMFGQINTGELFF. In nucleotides, the CDR3 is TGTGCCAGCAGTATGTTTGGACAGATTAACACCGGGGAGCTGTTTTTT.

The V gene is TRBV7-8, the J gene TRBJ2-1; tentatively, D is TRBD2 (5 bases). CDR1 SGHVS and CDR2 FQNEAQ come from the germline V gene. The V end was cut by 5 bases, the J end by 4 bases, with 12 bases between. The CDR3 has 14 amino acids. For the CDR3, the DNA is TGTGCCAGCAGCCCTTTACCGGGGTACAATGAGCAGTTCTTC. This codes for CASSPLPGYNEQFF.

In this sample, this clonotype turned up many times. This chain connects TRBV7-2 to TRBJ2-2; D could derive from TRBD1 or TRBD2 (5 bases each). The CDR3 contains 16 residues. Germline lookup yields CDR1 SGHTA and CDR2 FQGNSA. The ends were cut back, 2 bases at V and 5 bases at J, with 15 bases in the middle. The chain's CDR3 is CASSLWGTRGTGELFF. DNA for the CDR3: TGTGCCAGCAGCTTATGGGGGACCCGGGGTACCGGGGAGCTGTTTTTT. The variable domain in full, with the rest retrieved from reference TRBV7-2 and TRBJ2-2, is GAGVSQSPSNKVTEKGKDVELRCDPISGHTALYWYRQSLGQGLEFLIYFQGNSAPDKSGLPSDRFSAERTGGSVSTLTIQRTQQEDSAVYLCASSLWGTRGTGELFFGEGSRLTVL.

This clonotype has more than one count but fewer than ten. This chain uses TRBV7-6 with TRBJ2-1; 7 positions match TRBD2. J gave up 3 bases and V 5 bases, and 10 bases lay outside the gene matches. The CDR3 loop spans 16 amino acids. Germline V CDR1 and CDR2: SGHVS, FNYEAQ. CDR3 in amino acids: CASSPPGSGVYNEQFF. DNA of the CDR3: TGTGCCAGCAGCCCCCCGGGAAGCGGGGTCTACAATGAGCAGTTCTTC.

The chain employs TRBV29-1 and TRBJ2-1, with 9 bases matching TRBD2. The CDR3 has 15 amino acids. Germline lookup yields CDR1 SQVTM and CDR2 ANQGSEA. J lost 8 bases, V lost 4 bases, and 12 bases had no gene match. The CDR3 region has the DNA TGCAGCGTTGGTAGGGCGGGAGGGCCCCGTGATGAGCAGTTCTTC. Amino acid sequence: CSVGRAGGPRDEQFF.

This clonotype appeared many times. The chain employs TRBV7-2 and TRBJ2-1; 15 nucleotides line up with TRBD2. In germline, CDR1 is SGHTA, CDR2 FQGNSA. The CDR3 extends over 14 amino acids. Trimming at V came to 3 bases and at J to 9 bases, leaving 0 bases not matched to a gene. CDR3: CASSLGLAGGEQFF. CDR3 nucleotides: TGTGCCAGCAGCTTGGGACTAGCGGGAGGTGAGCAGTTCTTC.

The sample holds one count of this clonotype. The V gene is TRBV12-3 or TRBV12-4, the J gene TRBJ2-1; D gene unclear. The CDR3 is 12 amino acids. Trimming removed 8 bases from V and 9 bases from J, with 14 bases in between. As DNA, the CDR3 is TGTGCCAGCGAATCGCCGGCGTTTGAGCAGTTCTTC. Its translation: CASESPAFEQFF.